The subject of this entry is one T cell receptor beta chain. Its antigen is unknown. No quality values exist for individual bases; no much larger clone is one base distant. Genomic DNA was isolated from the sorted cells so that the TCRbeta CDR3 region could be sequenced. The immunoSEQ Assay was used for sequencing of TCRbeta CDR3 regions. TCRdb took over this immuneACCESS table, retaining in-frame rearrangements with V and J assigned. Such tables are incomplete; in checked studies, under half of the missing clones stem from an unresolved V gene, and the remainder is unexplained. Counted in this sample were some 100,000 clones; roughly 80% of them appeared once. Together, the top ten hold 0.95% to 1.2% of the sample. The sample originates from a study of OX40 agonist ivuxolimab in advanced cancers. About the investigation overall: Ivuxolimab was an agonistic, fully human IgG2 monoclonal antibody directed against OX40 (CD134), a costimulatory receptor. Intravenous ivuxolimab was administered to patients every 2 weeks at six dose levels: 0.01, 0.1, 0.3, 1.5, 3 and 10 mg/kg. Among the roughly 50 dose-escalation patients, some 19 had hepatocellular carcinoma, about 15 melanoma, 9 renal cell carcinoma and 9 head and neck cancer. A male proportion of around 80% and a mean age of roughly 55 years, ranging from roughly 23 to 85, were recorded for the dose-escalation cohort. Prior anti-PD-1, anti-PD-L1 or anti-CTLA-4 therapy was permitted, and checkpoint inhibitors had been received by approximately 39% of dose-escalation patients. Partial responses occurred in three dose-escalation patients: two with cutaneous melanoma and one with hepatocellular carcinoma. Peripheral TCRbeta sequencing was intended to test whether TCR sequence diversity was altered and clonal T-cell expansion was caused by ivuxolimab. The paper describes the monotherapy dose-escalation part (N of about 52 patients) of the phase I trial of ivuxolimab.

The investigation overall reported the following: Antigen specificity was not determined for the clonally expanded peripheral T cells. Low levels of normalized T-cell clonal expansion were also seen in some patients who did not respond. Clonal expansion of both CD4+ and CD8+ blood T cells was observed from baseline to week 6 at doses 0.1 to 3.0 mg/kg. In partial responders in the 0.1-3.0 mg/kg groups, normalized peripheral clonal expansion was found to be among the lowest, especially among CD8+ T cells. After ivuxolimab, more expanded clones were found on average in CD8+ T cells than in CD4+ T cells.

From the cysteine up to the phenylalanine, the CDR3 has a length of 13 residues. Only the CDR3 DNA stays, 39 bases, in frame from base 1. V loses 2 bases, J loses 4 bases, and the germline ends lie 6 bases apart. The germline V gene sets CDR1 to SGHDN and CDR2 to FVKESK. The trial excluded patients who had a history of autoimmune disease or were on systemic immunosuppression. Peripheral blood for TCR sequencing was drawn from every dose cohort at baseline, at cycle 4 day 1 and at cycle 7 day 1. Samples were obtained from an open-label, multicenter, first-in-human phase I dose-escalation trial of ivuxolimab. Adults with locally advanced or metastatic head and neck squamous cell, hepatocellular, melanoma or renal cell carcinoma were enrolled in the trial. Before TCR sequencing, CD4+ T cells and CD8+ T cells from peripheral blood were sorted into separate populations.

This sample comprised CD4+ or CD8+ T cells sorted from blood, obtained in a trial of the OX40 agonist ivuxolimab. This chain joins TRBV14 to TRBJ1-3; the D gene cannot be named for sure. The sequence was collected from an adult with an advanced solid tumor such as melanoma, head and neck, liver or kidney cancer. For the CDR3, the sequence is CASSQSGGNTIYF. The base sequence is TGTGCCAGCAGCCAATCCGGGGGAAACACCATATATTTT. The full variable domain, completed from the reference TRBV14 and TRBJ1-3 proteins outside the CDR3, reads EAGVTQFPSHSVIEKGQTVTLRCDPISGHDNLYWYRRVMGKEIKFLLHFVKESKQDESGMPNNRFLAERTGGTYSTLKVQPAELEDSGVYFCASSQSGGNTIYFGEGSWLTVV.